This T cell receptor beta chain was sequenced for a study of high-grade serous ovarian cancer treatment subgroups. The wider study: Mean per sample: approximately 13,000 reads, about 7,000 unique TCR beta rearrangements. Regarding the study as a whole: Tumors within one patient showed repertoire similarity of roughly 0.1 to 0.8. Spatial context was lost because tumors were sequenced in bulk. TCR relatedness rose with neoantigen level and trended with mutation load.

TCRdb's table, derived via immunoSEQ multiplex PCR, lists solely in-frame clones and lacks some. This sample carries around 9,500 clones, about 88% of them seen once, and the ten largest clones take 1.5% to 2%. Notes on this clone: Its antigen is unidentified.

Trimming removed 0 bases at V and 3 bases at J, with 6 bases between. The length of the CDR3 is 13 residues. Germline CDR1 is LNHDA and CDR2 is SQIVND (reference sequence). Tumor tissue was taken before any definitive surgery or chemotherapy was given. The source material was tumor tissue. The clonotype originates from a human donor with high-grade serous ovarian cancer. The chain combines TRBV19 with TRBJ2-7; D unresolved. DNA of the CDR3: TGTGCCAGTAGTATAGAGGGCGGCTACGAGCAGTACTTC. Translation: CASSIEGGYEQYF.